The T cell receptor (beta chain) under discussion was sequenced for a study of T cell responses to AZD1222 COVID-19 vaccine. Study details: The study pooled second doses at about 4 or about 12 weeks. Study observations and caveats: Mostly white British, mostly female donors; authors suggested clonal diversity may be underestimated. Every sample of the repertoires postdated the peak T cell response. Recipients of two AZD1222 doses showed rising Spike-specific TCR breadth and depth.

Germline values: CDR1 LGHDT, CDR2 YNNKEL (reference sequence). This CDR3 region has 15 residues. J gave up 4 bases and V 2 bases, and 7 bases lay outside the gene matches. Sequencing was performed with immunoSEQ multiplex PCR; in TCRdb, only in-frame clones are kept and a portion is missing. Of around 69,000 clones detected, 65% to 85% appear once; the ten largest clones hold under 8%. For this clone: Its antigen is undetermined.

The starting material was peripheral blood, obtained on day 0 of AZD1222 vaccination. The chain couples TRBV3-1 (or the pseudogene TRBV3-2) to TRBJ2-7; 8 bases map to TRBD1. This receptor was identified in an adult in good health. The CDR3 is CASSQWGDRRYEQYF. Here the CDR3 DNA reads TGTGCCAGCAGCCAATGGGGGGACAGGCGATACGAGCAGTACTTC.